The 29 T cell receptor beta chains below come from one sample, sequenced in a study of blood T cells in healthy people across ages. Alongside a J-beta primer mix, a sample-barcoded 5' primer served in a second PCR lasting about 6 to 11 cycles. TCRdb called the 5' RACE reads again in MiXCR, with one record for every CDR3 protein. The sample lists around 1,000,000 distinct CDR3 sequences; around 27% were seen once. The sample was also linked to a second study, of T cells of mothers and their children.

The sample taken for sequencing was blood. The receptor source for this set is a girl aged 2 to 10 in good health.

This clonotype was found a few times. V and J are TRBV24-1 and TRBJ2-3; D gene ambiguous. The CDR3 is made up of 16 amino acids. Trimming took 5 bases from V and 5 from J, leaving 19 bases between them. Germline V lookup: CDR1 KGHDR, CDR2 SFDVKD. CDR3 DNA: TGTGCCACCAGTGCCCCCTTGGCGCCGGGTCGAGATACGCAGTATTTT. It yields the protein CATSAPLAPGRDTQYF.

The table lists this clonotype with a few counts. The V call is TRBV13, the J call TRBJ2-4; 8 nucleotides agree with TRBD1. V lost 5 bases and J lost 0; bases outside the gene matches: 6. CDR3 length: 16 amino acids. CDR1 and CDR2 from the germline V gene are PRHDT and FYEKMQ (reference sequence). The CDR3 region has the DNA TGTGCCAGCAGCGAGACAGGGGTGTTAGCCAAAAACATTCAGTACTTC. Encoded protein: CASSETGVLAKNIQYF.

The sample holds a few counts of this clonotype. The rearrangement joins TRBV29-1 to TRBJ2-5, with D unclear. The DNA end lines up better with TRBJ2-7; the J call may be wrong. Germline V gene lookup returns CDR1 SQVTM and CDR2 ANQGSEA. CDR3 length equals 11 residues. Written as DNA, the CDR3 is TGCAGCGTTCAGGAGTCCTACGAGCAGTACTTC. As protein: CSVQESYEQYF.

A few counts support this clonotype. This rearrangement joins TRBV28 to TRBJ2-5; 11 bases match TRBD1. CDR3 length: 13 amino acids. CDR1 is MDHEN and CDR2 is SYDVKM in the germline V gene. Unmatched junction bases numbered 12, after V lost 7 bases and J lost 14 bases. CDR3 in DNA: TGTGCCAGCAATTTTCTTACCGGGACAGGGGGATACTTC. It yields the protein CASNFLTGTGGYF.

The chain recombines TRBV20-1 with TRBJ2-1; TRBD2 matches at 8 bases. Germline CDR1 is DFQATT and CDR2 is SNEGSKA (reference sequence). Trimming cost V 0 bases and J 2 bases; bases outside gene matches: 12. CDR3 length: 18 amino acids. CDR3 coding DNA: TGCAGTGCTAGAGATCCCGGGACTAGGCATAACCCCTACAATGAGCAGTTCTTC. Protein product: CSARDPGTRHNPYNEQFF.

Ten or more counts support this clonotype. This chain connects TRBV9 to TRBJ2-2; D is perhaps TRBD2 (5 bases). The V end was cut by 0 bases, the J end by 3 bases, with 6 bases between. The CDR3 extends over 14 amino acids. Germline V gives CDR1 SGDLS, CDR2 YYNGEE. DNA of the CDR3: TGTGCCAGCAGCGTAGGGGGAGACACCGGGGAGCTGTTTTTT. It codes for CASSVGGDTGELFF.

This clonotype appeared many times. The rearrangement links TRBV7-2 to TRBJ2-5; tentatively, D is TRBD1 (6 bases). From germline, CDR1 is SGHTA and CDR2 FQGNSA. This CDR3 contains 15 residues. With 8 bases removed from V and 1 base from J, the gap between germline ends came to 17 bases. CDR3 protein: CASVSGAGIQETQYF. CDR3 nucleotides: TGTGCCAGCGTTTCAGGGGCAGGGATCCAAGAGACCCAGTACTTC. Looking up the rest from reference TRBV7-2 and TRBJ2-5 gives the full variable domain: GAGVSQSPSNKVTEKGKDVELRCDPISGHTALYWYRQSLGQGLEFLIYFQGNSAPDKSGLPSDRFSAERTGGSVSTLTIQRTQQEDSAVYLCASVSGAGIQETQYFGPGTRLLVL.

In this sample, this clonotype turned up a few times. At one boundary the junction diverges from the germline segment, which might be a read error. This chain links TRBV12-3 or TRBV12-4 with TRBJ1-1; TRBD1 might be the D (5 bases). The CDR3 sequence is 19 residues long. CDR3: CASSLVGLGGRSMNTDAFF. CDR3 DNA sequence: TGTGCCAGCAGTTTAGTCGGTCTGGGGGGTCGTTCCATGAACACTGACGCTTTCTTT.

This chain joins TRBV6-2 or TRBV6-3 and TRBJ2-5; D ambiguous. Germline V gene sequence: CDR1 MNHEY, CDR2 SVGEGT. Trimming cost V 5 bases and J 1 base, with 8 bases left between them. This CDR3 spans 13 amino acids. The CDR3 nucleotides are TGTGCCAGCAGTATTAGCCTCCAAGAGACCCAGTACTTC. Protein sequence: CASSISLQETQYF.

The rearrangement joins TRBV5-6 to TRBJ2-5, with D possibly called TRBD1 or TRBD2 (5 bases each). V dropped 0 bases and J dropped 2 bases, with 14 bases sitting between them. This CDR3 region has 16 residues. Looked up from germline, CDR1 is SGHDT and CDR2 is YYEEEE. CDR3: CASSLAITEGQETQYF. The CDR3, as DNA: TGTGCCAGCAGCTTGGCGATCACAGAGGGGCAAGAGACCCAGTACTTC.

The sample holds a few counts of this clonotype. The CDR3: CASSQGQGANRGEKLFF. CDR3 DNA: TGCGCCAGCAGCCAGGGACAGGGAGCCAACCGAGGTGAAAAACTGTTTTTT. The V call is TRBV4-1, the J call TRBJ1-4; 9 bases match TRBD1. The CDR3 spans 17 residues. V gave up 3 bases and J gave up 7 bases; unmatched junction bases: 12. Germline lookup yields CDR1 MGHRA and CDR2 YSYEKL.

The J gene is TRBJ2-7, the V gene TRBV5-1; 9 bases match TRBD2. The CDR3 is made up of 15 amino acids. Trimming cost V 4 bases and J 0 bases; bases outside gene matches: 5. CDR1 is SGHRS and CDR2 is YFSETQ in the germline V gene. This CDR3 reads CASSAAGGSSYEQYF. DNA of the CDR3: TGCGCCAGCAGCGCAGCGGGAGGTTCCTCCTACGAGCAGTACTTC.

A few counts support this clonotype. V usage is TRBV4-1 and J usage is TRBJ2-1; possibly TRBD2 for D (5 bases). Germline V lookup: CDR1 MGHRA, CDR2 YSYEKL. This CDR3 is 13 amino acids long. The V gene lost 1 base and the J gene lost 11 bases, with 12 bases spanning the gap. CDR3 bases: TGCGCCAGCAGCCAAGCTCGGGAACGACAGCAGTTCTTC. It specifies CASSQARERQQFF.

As concerns this clonotype: No conserved phenylalanine or tryptophan ends this CDR3, so it is likely a read error. The CDR3 sequence is CASSFPGQKQYL. CDR3 DNA: TGTGCCAGCAGTTTTCCCGGACAGAAACAGTACCTC. The gene calls are TRBV12-3 or TRBV12-4 and TRBJ2-7; D is perhaps TRBD1 (6 bases). Deletions cut 3 bases from V and 10 bases from J, with 13 bases between. The CDR3 contains 12 residues.

V and J are TRBV20-1 and TRBJ2-1; a weak D match, TRBD1 (7 bases). CDR1 is DFQATT, CDR2 SNEGSKA, per germline (reference sequence). V was clipped by 3 bases and J by 7 bases, with 10 bases between them. There are 12 residues in the CDR3. CDR3 DNA sequence: TGCAGTGCTAGTCCAGGGGGGAATGAGCAGTTCTTC. It translates to CSASPGGNEQFF.

The chain couples TRBV7-9 to TRBJ2-6, with D unresolved. CDR1 is SEHNR, CDR2 FQNEAQ, per germline (reference sequence). The CDR3 sequence is 15 residues long. Trimming took 5 bases from V and 0 from J, leaving 8 bases between them. This chain's CDR3 is CASSGEDSGANVLTF. CDR3 nucleotides: TGTGCCAGCAGCGGAGAGGACTCTGGGGCCAACGTCCTGACTTTC.

The chain has TRBV7-9 and TRBJ2-5, with 8 bases fitting TRBD1. The J call could be wrong; TRBJ2-7 is a better fit for the DNA end. CDR1 and CDR2 (germline): SEHNR, FQNEAQ (reference sequence). The CDR3 is 15 amino acids. CDR3 DNA: TGTGCCAGCAGCCTGATGACAGGGGAAGAGGGCGAGCAGTACTTC. Its protein product is CASSLMTGEEGEQYF.

The genes are TRBV29-1 and TRBJ2-5, with 8 nucleotides matching TRBD1. The DNA matches TRBJ2-1 better at its end, which makes the J call doubtful. The germline V gene encodes CDR1 SQVTM and CDR2 ANQGSEA. The CDR3 runs to 14 residues. The DNA of the CDR3 is TGCAGCGTTTCGGGTGGGACAGGCGACAATGAGCAGTTCTTC. Its translation is CSVSGGTGDNEQFF.

CDR3 region: CASSFVRIGPDTQYF. The DNA for the CDR3 is TGTGCCAGCAGCTTCGTTCGGATTGGGCCAGATACGCAGTATTTT. The V call is TRBV11-1, the J call TRBJ2-3, with no clear D. The CDR3 covers 15 residues. Germline CDR1 SGHAT, CDR2 FQDESV (reference sequence). The V and J ends lost 3 bases and 4 bases respectively, with 14 bases between them.

This chain joins TRBV3-1 and TRBJ2-7, with D possibly TRBD1 on 6 matching bases. Judging by the DNA end, TRBJ2-5 fits better; the J call may be wrong. The germline gives CDR1 LGHDT, CDR2 YNNKEL (reference sequence). The CDR3 contains 15 residues. The CDR3: CASSPSPGASETQYF. The CDR3 DNA reads TGTGCCAGCAGCCCGTCGCCAGGGGCGTCAGAGACCCAGTACTTC.

The chain couples TRBV7-2 to TRBJ2-4; D is uncertain. The CDR3 consists of 13 residues. CDR1 and CDR2 (germline): SGHTA, FQGNSA. V was shortened by 0 bases and J by 7 bases, with 7 bases between the two germline ends. CDR3 amino acids: CASSLALVNIQYF. In DNA, the CDR3 is TGTGCCAGCAGCTTAGCGCTGGTGAACATTCAGTACTTC.

This clonotype came up a few times. The chain links TRBV7-8 to TRBJ1-4; D might be TRBD1 (5 bases). V lost 4 bases, J lost 5 bases, and 11 bases lay in between. The CDR3 covers 14 residues. Germline CDR1 reads SGHVS; CDR2 reads FQNEAQ. The CDR3 sequence: CASSSGTQNEKLFF. The CDR3 DNA is TGTGCCAGCAGCTCCGGGACCCAGAATGAAAAACTGTTTTTT.

This clonotype was seen a handful of times. The chain uses TRBV29-1 and TRBJ2-7; no reliable D call. The CDR3 is 12 residues long. From germline, CDR1 is SQVTM and CDR2 ANQGSEA. Trimming removed 1 base from V and 6 bases from J, with 10 bases in between. The CDR3 DNA reads TGCAGCGTTGAAGGTTTACCCGGCGAGCAGTACTTC. The encoded protein is CSVEGLPGEQYF.

The chain uses TRBV29-1 and TRBJ2-5; D is ambiguous. In germline, CDR1 is SQVTM, CDR2 ANQGSEA. V lost 4 bases, J lost 1 base, and 10 bases lay in between. The CDR3 runs to 13 residues. The CDR3 DNA sequence: TGCAGCGTTGTATTCGGCAGCCAAGAGACCCAGTACTTC. It codes for CSVVFGSQETQYF.

The chain recombines TRBV12-3 or TRBV12-4 with TRBJ1-1; D uncertain. Trimming took off 2 bases at V and 8 bases at J, with 18 bases between the two ends. CDR3 length: 15 residues. The CDR3 DNA sequence: TGTGCCAGCAGTTTAATGGGTCGGAAAGCGGTAGAAGCTTTCTTT. Amino acid sequence: CASSLMGRKAVEAFF.

Written as DNA, the CDR3 is TGTGCCAGCAGTTACAACAGGGCGTCTACCGGGGAGCTGTTTTTT. Encoded protein: CASSYNRASTGELFF. This chain connects TRBV6-6 to TRBJ2-2; possibly TRBD1 for D (6 bases). Trimming removed 2 bases from V and 5 bases from J, with 12 bases in between. Germline V gene data show CDR1 as MNHNY and CDR2 as SVGAGI (reference sequence). The CDR3 consists of 15 residues.

Here the CDR3 reads CSALGVQGDRPQHF. In DNA form, the CDR3 reads TGCAGTGCTCTGGGGGTTCAGGGCGATCGGCCCCAGCATTTT. The V and J genes are TRBV20-1 and TRBJ1-5; TRBD1 might be the D (5 bases). This CDR3 is 14 amino acids long. The V end lost 5 bases, the J end lost 9 bases, and 20 bases lay between the germline ends. Per germline, CDR1 DFQATT and CDR2 SNEGSKA (reference sequence).

V gene TRBV12-3 or TRBV12-4 combines with J gene TRBJ2-1, with D possibly matching TRBD2 (6 bases). The end of the DNA fits TRBJ2-5 better, so the J call may be wrong. The CDR3 sequence is 16 residues long. CDR3 protein: CASSRTTSTAGETQYF. The CDR3 nucleotides are TGTGCCAGCAGTCGGACGACTAGTACCGCCGGGGAGACCCAGTACTTC.

V is TRBV12-3 or TRBV12-4 and J is TRBJ2-2; possible D gene TRBD1, 6 bases. The CDR3 covers 17 residues. The V end lost 7 bases, the J end lost 2 bases, and 20 bases lay between the germline ends. The CDR3 DNA sequence: TGTGCCAGCACCCGATCAAGTTGGACAGATAACACCGGGGAGCTGTTTTTT. Translation gives CASTRSSWTDNTGELFF.